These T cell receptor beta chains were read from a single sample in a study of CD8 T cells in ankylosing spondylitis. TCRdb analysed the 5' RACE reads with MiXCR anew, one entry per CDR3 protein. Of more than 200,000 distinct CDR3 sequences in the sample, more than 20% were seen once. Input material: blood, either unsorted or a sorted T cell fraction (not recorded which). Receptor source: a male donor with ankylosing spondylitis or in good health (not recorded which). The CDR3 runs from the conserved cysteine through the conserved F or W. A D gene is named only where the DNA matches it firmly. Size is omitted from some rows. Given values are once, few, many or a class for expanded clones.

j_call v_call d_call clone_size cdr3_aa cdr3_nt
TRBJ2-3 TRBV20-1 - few CSATRGSVGKDTQYF TGCAGTGCTACCCGAGGGTCGGTGGGGAAAGATACGCAGTATTTT
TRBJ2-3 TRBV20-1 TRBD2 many CSARDVIAGTSTDTQYF TGCAGTGCTAGAGATGTAATAGCGGGTACTAGCACAGATACGCAGTATTTT
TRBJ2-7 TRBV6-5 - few CASSYRRGYEQYF TGTGCCAGCAGTTATCGCAGGGGCTACGAGCAGTACTTC
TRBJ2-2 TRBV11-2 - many CASSLSRDAGELFF TGTGCCAGCAGCTTAAGTAGGGACGCCGGGGAGCTGTTTTTT
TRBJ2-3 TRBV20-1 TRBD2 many CSVLAGHTDTQYF TGCAGTGTTCTAGCGGGGCACACAGATACGCAGTATTTT
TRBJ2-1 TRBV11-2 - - CASSPRSNSYNEQFF TGTGCCAGCAGCCCAAGGAGCAACTCCTACAATGAGCAGTTCTTC
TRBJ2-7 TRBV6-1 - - CASSRGAPGSYEQYF TGTGCCAGCAGCCGCGGCGCCCCGGGGTCCTACGAGCAGTACTTC
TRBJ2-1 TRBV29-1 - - CSVGRRRGPYNEQFF TGCAGCGTTGGACGCCGCAGGGGACCCTACAATGAGCAGTTCTTC
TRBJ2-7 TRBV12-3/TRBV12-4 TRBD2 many CASSLSGSSYEQYF TGTGCCAGCAGTTTGAGCGGGAGCTCCTACGAGCAGTACTTC
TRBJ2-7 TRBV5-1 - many CASSLMGYEQYF TGCGCCAGCAGCTTGATGGGCTACGAGCAGTACTTC
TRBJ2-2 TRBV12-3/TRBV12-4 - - CASSPPRGKLNTGELFF TGTGCCAGCAGTCCTCCGAGGGGGAAACTGAACACCGGGGAGCTGTTTTTT
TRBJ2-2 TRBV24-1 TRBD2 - CATSDTGGSGELFF TGTGCCACCAGTGACACGGGGGGTTCCGGGGAGCTGTTTTTT
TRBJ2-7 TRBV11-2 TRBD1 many CASSFVGTDYEQYF TGTGCCAGCAGCTTTGTAGGGACAGACTACGAGCAGTACTTC
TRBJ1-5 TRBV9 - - CASSARDSNQPQHF TGTGCCAGCAGCGCCCGGGACAGCAATCAGCCCCAGCATTTT